These 18 T cell receptor beta chains came from one sample sequenced in a study of chemoradiotherapy in HPV16-positive cancers. Profiling relied on immunoSEQ multiplex PCR, and the TCRdb table lists in-frame clones only, not all of them. The data show tens of thousands of clones, roughly nine tenths seen once. This sample comprised blood, obtained from a patient who underwent chemoradiotherapy. These receptors were obtained from a human donor with HPV-associated anogenital cancer.

The CDR3 DNA sequence: TGTGCCAGCAGCCCCGGGACAGGGGGCCTTGCCTCTGGAAACACCATATATTTT. Residues: CASSPGTGGLASGNTIYF. The rearrangement uses TRBV7-9 and TRBJ1-3, with TRBD1 identical over 12 bases. This CDR3 is 18 amino acids long. The germline CDR1 and CDR2 sequences are SEHNR and FQNEAQ (reference sequence). The ends lost 5 bases at V and 0 bases at J; junction bases unmatched: 8.

The chain combines TRBV4-3 with TRBJ2-4, with 9 bases that match TRBD2. The CDR3 consists of 16 residues. The germline V gene has CDR1 LGHNA and CDR2 YSLEER. The V and J ends lost 4 bases and 6 bases, in that order; junction bases with no gene match: 10. The CDR3 nucleotides read TGCGCCAGCAGCCGCGCGGCGGGAGGGTTTGGAAACATTCAGTACTTC. Encoded protein: CASSRAAGGFGNIQYF.

On this clone: One end of the junction fails to match germline, which may point to a read error. The chain joins TRBV7-8 to TRBJ1-1, with D possibly being TRBD1 (5 bases). This CDR3 contains 16 residues. Germline CDR1 SGHVS, CDR2 FQNEAQ. CDR3 in amino acids: CASSLVDNWGNPEAFF. The CDR3, as DNA: TGTGCCAGCAGCTTAGTTGACAATTGGGGGAACCCTGAAGCTTTCTTT. Based on the CDR3 plus reference TRBV7-8 and TRBJ1-1, the full variable domain is GAGVSQSPRYKVAKRGQDVALRCDPISGHVSLFWYQQALGQGPEFLTYFQNEAQLDKSGLPSDRFFAERPEGSVSTLKIQRTQQEDSAVYLCASSLVDNWGNPEAFFGQGTRLTVV.

In this sample, this clone turned up once. J is TRBJ2-1 and V is TRBV19; 8 bases agree with TRBD2. V lost 6 bases and J lost 6; bases outside the gene matches: 7. Germline V lookup: CDR1 LNHDA, CDR2 SQIVND (reference sequence). This CDR3 spans 14 amino acids. The CDR3 region has the DNA TGTGCCAGTAGCCCAGCCGGGGGGGGCAATGAGCAGTTCTTC. This encodes CASSPAGGGNEQFF. Looking up the rest from reference TRBV19 and TRBJ2-1 gives the full variable domain: DGGITQSPKYLFRKEGQNVTLSCEQNLNHDAMYWYRQDPGQGLRLIYYSQIVNDFQKGDIAEGYSVSREKKESFPLTVTSAQKNPTAFYLCASSPAGGGNEQFFGPGTRLTVL.

The chain uses TRBV2 and TRBJ2-1; 12 nucleotides align to TRBD2. V was pared by 4 bases and J by 4 bases, with 2 bases of the junction left unmatched. There are 15 residues in the CDR3. Germline CDR1 and CDR2: SNHLY and FYNNEI. CDR3: CASSATSGGYNEQFF. The DNA of the CDR3 is TGTGCCAGCAGTGCCACTAGCGGGGGGTACAATGAGCAGTTCTTC.

The CDR3, as DNA: TGTGCCAGCAGCGTAGGGGCTAGCGGGGGAAATGAGCAGTTCTTC. Its translation is CASSVGASGGNEQFF. V gene TRBV9 combines with J gene TRBJ2-1; 10 nucleotides align to TRBD2. The V and J ends lost 0 bases and 7 bases, in that order; junction bases with no gene match: 4. The length of the CDR3 is 15 residues. In germline, CDR1 is SGDLS, CDR2 YYNGEE.

The V gene is TRBV4-1, the J gene TRBJ1-2, with a possible D match to TRBD1 (5 bases). Trimming stripped 4 bases from V and 4 bases from J, with 22 bases between. Germline values: CDR1 MGHRA, CDR2 YSYEKL. The CDR3 has 17 amino acids. The CDR3 bases are TGCGCCAGCAGCCTCAAAAATACAGGAGGGGCTGGCTATGGCTACACCTTC. Residues: CASSLKNTGGAGYGYTF.

This rearrangement joins TRBV18 to TRBJ2-5; D remains ambiguous. The germline gives CDR1 KGHSH, CDR2 LQKENI. This CDR3 is built from 11 residues. The V and J ends lost 1 base and 5 bases respectively, with 2 bases between them. This CDR3 is CASSPLETQYF. In DNA form, the CDR3 reads TGTGCCAGCTCACCACTTGAGACCCAGTACTTC.

V gene TRBV5-1 combines with J gene TRBJ1-2; TRBD1 aligns across 7 bases. The CDR3 is 15 residues long. Trimming cost V 0 bases and J 6 bases; bases outside gene matches: 8. Germline assignment: CDR1 SGHRS and CDR2 YFSETQ. The CDR3 DNA sequence: TGCGCCAGCAGCTTGGATCAGGGGGACCTGAATGGCTACACCTTC. This codes for CASSLDQGDLNGYTF.

As DNA, the CDR3 is TGCGCCAGCAGCCAAGGAGAACAGGGGCCCCTCGGGCCGGGGTACTTC. Its translation: CASSQGEQGPLGPGYF. This sequence joins TRBV4-1 and TRBJ2-7; 7 nucleotides agree with TRBD1. Trimming took 1 base from V and 12 from J; bases not matched to a gene: 18. The germline gives CDR1 MGHRA, CDR2 YSYEKL. The CDR3 runs to 16 residues.

The chain's CDR3 is CASSYAIDNIQYF. CDR3 coding DNA: TGTGCCAGCAGTTACGCTATAGACAACATTCAGTACTTC. The rearrangement uses TRBV6-5 and TRBJ2-4; D uncertain. The CDR3 runs 13 residues. Deletions cut 2 bases from V and 7 bases from J, with 9 bases between. The germline CDR1 and CDR2 sequences are MNHEY and SVGAGI.

The V call is TRBV7-2, the J call TRBJ2-5, with D maybe TRBD1 (6 bases). The CDR3 consists of 16 residues. CDR1 and CDR2 (germline): SGHTA, FQGNSA. Trimming removed 0 bases at V and 0 bases at J, with 11 bases between. The CDR3: CASSLAVRGYQETQYF. CDR3 DNA: TGTGCCAGCAGCTTAGCAGTGAGGGGGTACCAAGAGACCCAGTACTTC.

The chain employs TRBV6-6 and TRBJ2-7; 8 positions match TRBD2. The CDR3 loop spans 14 amino acids. Germline CDR1 and CDR2: MNHNY and SVGAGI (reference sequence). With 8 bases clipped from V and 1 base from J, the junction kept 7 bases outside the gene matches. The CDR3 spells CASADRGGSYEQYF. The CDR3 DNA sequence: TGTGCCAGCGCAGACCGCGGGGGGTCCTACGAGCAGTACTTC.

CDR3 sequence: CSVSRPERALYNEQFF. The CDR3 region has the DNA TGCAGCGTCTCCCGCCCGGAGCGGGCTCTCTACAATGAGCAGTTCTTC. This chain uses TRBV29-1 with TRBJ2-1, with D perhaps TRBD2 (6 bases). Germline V gives CDR1 SQVTM, CDR2 ANQGSEA. The V end lost 6 bases, the J end lost 3 bases, and 21 bases lay between the germline ends. This CDR3 has 16 residues.

The table lists this clone with a few counts. The rearrangement links TRBV27 to TRBJ1-5, with D perhaps matching TRBD1 (5 bases). There are 13 residues in the CDR3. The germline V and J ends were trimmed by 6 bases and 4 bases, with 10 bases remaining between them. CDR1 MNHEY and CDR2 SMNVEV come from the germline V gene (reference sequence). CDR3 nucleotide sequence: TGTGCCAGCAGGGGACTGCTAAATCAGCCCCAGCATTTT. It specifies CASRGLLNQPQHF.

V is TRBV11-1 and J is TRBJ2-7, with D tentatively TRBD1 (6 bases). This CDR3 comprises 14 residues. V lost 3 bases and J lost 5, with 14 bases in between. Germline lookup yields CDR1 SGHAT and CDR2 FQDESV (reference sequence). CDR3 nucleotides: TGTGCCAGCAGCTTGAACGGCAGGGGCCACGAGCAGTACTTC. Translation gives CASSLNGRGHEQYF.

CDR3 sequence reads: CASSVADAGGHYEQYF. CDR3 in DNA: TGTGCCAGCAGCGTAGCTGACGCGGGGGGGCACTACGAGCAGTACTTC. The V gene is TRBV9, the J gene TRBJ2-7; 9 bases are shared with TRBD2. CDR1 SGDLS and CDR2 YYNGEE come from the germline V gene. The CDR3 has 16 residues. Trimming took 0 bases from V and 3 from J; bases not matched to a gene: 7.

This chain joins TRBV4-2 and TRBJ1-1; 9 bases are a match to TRBD1. J lost 11 bases, V lost 5 bases, and 9 bases had no gene match. Germline V gene sequence: CDR1 LGHNA, CDR2 YNFKEQ. This CDR3 is built from 13 residues. CDR3 DNA sequence: TGTGCCAGCAGCGGAGGAGACAGGGGGTTTGCTTTCTTT. Residues: CASSGGDRGFAFF.